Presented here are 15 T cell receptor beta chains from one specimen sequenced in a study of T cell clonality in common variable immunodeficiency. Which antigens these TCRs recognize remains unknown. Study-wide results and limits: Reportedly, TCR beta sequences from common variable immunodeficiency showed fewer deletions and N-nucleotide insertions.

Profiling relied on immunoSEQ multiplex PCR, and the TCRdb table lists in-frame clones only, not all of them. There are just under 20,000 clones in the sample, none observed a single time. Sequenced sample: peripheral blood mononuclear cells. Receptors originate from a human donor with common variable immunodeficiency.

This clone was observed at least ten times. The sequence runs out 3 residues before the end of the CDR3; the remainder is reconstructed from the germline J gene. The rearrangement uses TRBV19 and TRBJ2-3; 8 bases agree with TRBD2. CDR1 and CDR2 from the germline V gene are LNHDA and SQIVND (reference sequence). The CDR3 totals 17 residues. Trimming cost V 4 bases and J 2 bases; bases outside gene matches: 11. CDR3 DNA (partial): TGTGCCAGTAGTAGTCGGAGAACTAGCGGCCACACAGATACG. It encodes CASSSRRTSGHTDT. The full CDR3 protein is CASSSRRTSGHTDTQYF.

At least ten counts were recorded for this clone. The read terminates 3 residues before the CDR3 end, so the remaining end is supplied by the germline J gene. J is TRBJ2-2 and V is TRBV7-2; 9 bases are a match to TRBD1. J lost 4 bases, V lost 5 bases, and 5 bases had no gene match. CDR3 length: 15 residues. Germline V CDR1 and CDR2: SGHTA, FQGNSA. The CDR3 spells CASSLDRGSTGELFF. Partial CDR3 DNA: TGTGCCAGCAGCCTCGACAGGGGGAGCACCGGGGAG.

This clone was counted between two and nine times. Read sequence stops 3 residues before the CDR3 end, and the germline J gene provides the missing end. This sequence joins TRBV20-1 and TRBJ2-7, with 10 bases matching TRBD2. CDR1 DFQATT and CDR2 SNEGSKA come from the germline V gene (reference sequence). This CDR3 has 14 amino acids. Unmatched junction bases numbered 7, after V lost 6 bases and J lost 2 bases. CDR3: CSAFRLAGAYEQYF. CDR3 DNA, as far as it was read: TGCAGTGCCTTTAGACTAGCGGGCGCCTACGAG.

The covered CDR3 bases are TGTGCCAGCAGCCAAGAGGCTAGCGGGAAAGAGACC. This gives the protein CASSQEASGKET. The CDR3 in its entirety is CASSQEASGKETQYF. The rearrangement uses TRBV4-2 and TRBJ2-5; TRBD2 agrees at 9 bases. The read is 3 residues too short to cover the CDR3 end, so that end is filled in from the germline J gene. From germline, CDR1 is LGHNA and CDR2 YNFKEQ. After removal of 0 bases from V and 3 bases from J, the junction contained 2 bases not matched to a gene. The CDR3 runs to 15 residues.

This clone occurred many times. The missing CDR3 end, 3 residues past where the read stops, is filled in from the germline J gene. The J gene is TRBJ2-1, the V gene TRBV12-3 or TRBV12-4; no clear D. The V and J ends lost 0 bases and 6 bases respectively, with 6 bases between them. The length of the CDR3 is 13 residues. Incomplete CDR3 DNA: TGTGCCAGCAGTTTAGCGGGCTCCAATGAG. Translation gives CASSLAGSNE. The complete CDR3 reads CASSLAGSNEQFF.

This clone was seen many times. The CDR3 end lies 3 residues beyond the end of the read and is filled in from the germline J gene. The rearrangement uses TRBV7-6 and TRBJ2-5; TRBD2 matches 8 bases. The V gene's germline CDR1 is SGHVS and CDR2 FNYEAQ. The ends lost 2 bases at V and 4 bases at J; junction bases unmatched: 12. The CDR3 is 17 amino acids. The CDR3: CASSLRGSGRVLETQYF. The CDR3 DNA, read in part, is TGTGCCAGCAGCTTACGGGGGAGCGGGAGAGTGTTAGAGACC.

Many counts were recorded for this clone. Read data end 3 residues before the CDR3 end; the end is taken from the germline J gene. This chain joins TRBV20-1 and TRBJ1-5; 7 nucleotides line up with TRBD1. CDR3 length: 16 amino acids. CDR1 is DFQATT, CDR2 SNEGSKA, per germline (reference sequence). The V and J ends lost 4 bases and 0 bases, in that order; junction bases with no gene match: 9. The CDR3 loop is CSATITGANSNQPQHF. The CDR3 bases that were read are TGCAGTGCTACTATTACAGGGGCAAATAGCAATCAGCCC.

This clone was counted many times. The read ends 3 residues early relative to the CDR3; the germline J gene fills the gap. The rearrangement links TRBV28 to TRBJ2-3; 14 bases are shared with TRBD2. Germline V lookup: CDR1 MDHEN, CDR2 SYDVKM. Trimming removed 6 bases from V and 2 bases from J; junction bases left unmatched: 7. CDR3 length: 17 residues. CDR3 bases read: TGTGCCAGCAGGGGACTAGCGGGAGCAACGATCACAGATACG. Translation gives CASRGLAGATITDT. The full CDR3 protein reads CASRGLAGATITDTQYF.

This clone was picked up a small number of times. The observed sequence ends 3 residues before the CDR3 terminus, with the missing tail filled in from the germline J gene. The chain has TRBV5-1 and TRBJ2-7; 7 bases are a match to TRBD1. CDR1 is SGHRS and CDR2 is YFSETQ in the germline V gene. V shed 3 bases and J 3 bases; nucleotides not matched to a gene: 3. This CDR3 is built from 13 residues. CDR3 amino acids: CASSSGTDYEQYF. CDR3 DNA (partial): TGCGCCAGCAGCTCTGGGACAGACTACGAG.

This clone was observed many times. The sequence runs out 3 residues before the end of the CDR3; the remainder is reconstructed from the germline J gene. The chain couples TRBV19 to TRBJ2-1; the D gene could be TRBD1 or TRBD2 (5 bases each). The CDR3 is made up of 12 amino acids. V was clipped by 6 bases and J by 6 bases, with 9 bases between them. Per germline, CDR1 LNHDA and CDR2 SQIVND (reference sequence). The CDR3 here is CASRARGNEQFF. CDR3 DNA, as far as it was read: TGTGCCAGTAGAGCGAGGGGCAATGAG.

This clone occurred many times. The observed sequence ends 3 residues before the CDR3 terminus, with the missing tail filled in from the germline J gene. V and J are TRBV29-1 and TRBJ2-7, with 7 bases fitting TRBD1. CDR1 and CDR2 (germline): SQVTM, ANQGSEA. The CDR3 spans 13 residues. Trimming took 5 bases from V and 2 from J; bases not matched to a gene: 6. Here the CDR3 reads CSVWTGSPYEQYF. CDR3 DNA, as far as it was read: TGCAGCGTTTGGACAGGCTCCCCCTACGAG.

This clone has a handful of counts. The sequenced CDR3 bases are TGTGCCAGCAGCTTAGGGCTAGCGGGAGCCTACGAG. The encoded protein is CASSLGLAGAYE. The complete CDR3 reads CASSLGLAGAYEQYF. The genes are TRBV11-2 and TRBJ2-7, with 10 bases that match TRBD2. The CDR3 end lies 3 residues beyond the end of the read and is filled in from the germline J gene. CDR1 and CDR2 (germline): SGHAT, FQNNGV. After removal of 1 base from V and 2 bases from J, the junction contained 2 bases not matched to a gene. The CDR3 loop spans 15 amino acids.

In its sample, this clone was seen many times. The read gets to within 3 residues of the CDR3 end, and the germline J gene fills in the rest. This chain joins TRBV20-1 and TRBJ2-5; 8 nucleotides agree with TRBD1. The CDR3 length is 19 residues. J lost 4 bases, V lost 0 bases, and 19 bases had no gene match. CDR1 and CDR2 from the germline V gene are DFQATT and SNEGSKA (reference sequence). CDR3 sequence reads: CSARDDRQGIGRIAETQYF. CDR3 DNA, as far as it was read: TGCAGTGCTAGAGATGACCGACAGGGGATAGGCAGGATTGCAGAGACC.

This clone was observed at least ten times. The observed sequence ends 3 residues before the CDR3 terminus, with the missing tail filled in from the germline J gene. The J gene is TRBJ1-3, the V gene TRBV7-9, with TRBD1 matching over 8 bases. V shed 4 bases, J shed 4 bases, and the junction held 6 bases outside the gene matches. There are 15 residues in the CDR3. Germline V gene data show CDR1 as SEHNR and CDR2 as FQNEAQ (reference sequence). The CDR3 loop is CASSSTGAGGNTIYF. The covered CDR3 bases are TGTGCCAGCAGCTCGACAGGGGCTGGGGGAAACACC.

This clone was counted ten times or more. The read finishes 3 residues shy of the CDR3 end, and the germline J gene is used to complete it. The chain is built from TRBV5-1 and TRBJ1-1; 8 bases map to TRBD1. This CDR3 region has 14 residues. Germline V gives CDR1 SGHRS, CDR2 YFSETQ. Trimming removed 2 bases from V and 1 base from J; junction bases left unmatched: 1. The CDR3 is CASSLQGGNTEAFF. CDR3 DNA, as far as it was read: TGCGCCAGCAGCTTACAGGGGGGGAACACTGAA.